These 2 T cell receptor beta chains originate from one sample sequenced in a study of beta chain features in type 1 diabetes. Study-level results: Researchers report that Type 1 diabetes patients had moderately but significantly shorter TCRB CDR3s across all four CD4+ subsets.

No antigens are known for them. Sequenced material consisted of expressed TCRB transcripts (all of the isolated RNA was reverse transcribed). Sequenced by immunoSEQ multiplex PCR; TCRdb stores in-frame clones only, minus some. The sample has approximately 270,000 clones; roughly an eighth are singletons. The sequencing sample was made of naive CD4+ T cells from blood. Receptors originate from a young man with type 1 diabetes.

CDR3 bases: TGTGCCAGCAGCGCAGGGGGGTCTCGGGAGCAGTACTTC. Its translation is CASSAGGSREQYF. This chain uses TRBV14 with TRBJ2-7, with D possibly being TRBD1 (7 bases). Germline-derived CDR1 and CDR2 are SGHDN and FVKESK. This CDR3 contains 13 residues. Trimming removed 5 bases from V and 7 bases from J, with 15 bases in between.

V gene TRBV4-1 combines with J gene TRBJ1-2; no firm D call. Germline V gene lookup returns CDR1 MGHRA and CDR2 YSYEKL. There are 12 residues in the CDR3. V gave up 0 bases and J gave up 7 bases, with 6 bases separating them. The CDR3 nucleotides are TGCGCCAGCAGCCAAGACTTATTTGGCTACACCTTC. It is translated as CASSQDLFGYTF.